Given below is one T cell receptor beta chain in context. Germline CDR1 is LGHDT and CDR2 is YNNKEL (reference sequence). The CDR3 is made up of 14 amino acids. TCRdb reprocessed the 5' RACE reads; each CDR3 protein has one entry and no DNA is given. This repertoire includes about 21,000 distinct CDR3 sequences. The sample belongs to a study of T cells expressing NK-cell markers. The sample was blood T cells: a sorted CD56 or NKG2C T cell subset, CD4+ or CD8+ T cells, or bulk PBMC T cells (not recorded which). This chain connects TRBV3-1 to TRBJ1-1. The sequence was obtained from a man aged 18 to 69 in good health. CDR3 residues: CASSQGHSLTEAFF.